The 15 T cell receptor beta chains in this list originate from one sample, sequenced in a study of shared clonotypes between healthy human individuals. The method was immunoSEQ multiplex PCR; TCRdb's version includes in-frame clones alone and lacks a portion of them. The sample carries around 2,000,000 clones, 93% recorded once. Positive CCR7 selection of CD45RO-negative cells yielded the naive CD8 cells, and terminally differentiated effector memory CD45RA+ cells were excluded. The specimen was naive CD8+ T cells from PBMCs. Receptors originate from a young man in good health. Some clones in this sample may be carry-over from other donors' samples.

The chain has TRBV19 and TRBJ1-2; 9 bases are a match to TRBD1. The CDR3 covers 14 residues. With 5 bases clipped from V and 3 bases from J, the junction kept 4 bases outside the gene matches. Germline lookup yields CDR1 LNHDA and CDR2 SQIVND (reference sequence). CDR3 residues: CASSLTGGHYGYTF. CDR3 nucleotide sequence: TGTGCCAGTAGTCTGACAGGGGGGCACTATGGCTACACCTTC. Based on the CDR3 plus reference TRBV19 and TRBJ1-2, the full variable domain is DGGITQSPKYLFRKEGQNVTLSCEQNLNHDAMYWYRQDPGQGLRLIYYSQIVNDFQKGDIAEGYSVSREKKESFPLTVTSAQKNPTAFYLCASSLTGGHYGYTFGSGTRLTVV.

This sequence joins TRBV28 and TRBJ1-5; no firm D call. There are 14 residues in the CDR3. Germline values: CDR1 MDHEN, CDR2 SYDVKM. V was clipped by 5 bases and J by 11 bases, with 19 bases between them. CDR3 bases: TGTGCCAGCAGTCACAGTACCCGCTTTGAGGCCCAGCATTTT. Protein product: CASSHSTRFEAQHF. The entire variable domain, with the rest obtained from reference TRBV28 and TRBJ1-5, is as follows: DVKVTQSSRYLVKRTGEKVFLECVQDMDHENMFWYRQDPGLGLRLIYFSYDVKMKEKGDIPEGYSVSREKKERFSLILESASTNQTSMYLCASSHSTRFEAQHFGDGTRLSIL.

The chain couples TRBV9 to TRBJ2-6; D might be TRBD1 or TRBD2, each matching 5 bases. This CDR3 has 17 residues. Per germline, CDR1 SGDLS and CDR2 YYNGEE. The germline V and J ends were trimmed by 2 bases and 0 bases, with 12 bases remaining between them. The CDR3 protein is CASSVGVVISGANVLTF. The CDR3 coding sequence is TGTGCCAGCAGCGTGGGGGTAGTGATCTCTGGGGCCAACGTCCTGACTTTC.

The rearrangement joins TRBV7-2 to TRBJ2-3, with D uncertain. Germline-derived CDR1 and CDR2 are SGHTA and FQGNSA. V lost 1 base, J lost 0 bases, and 8 bases lay in between. The CDR3 is 15 amino acids. CDR3 residues: CASSLGFTSTDTQYF. In nucleotides, the CDR3 is TGTGCCAGCAGCTTAGGATTCACAAGCACAGATACGCAGTATTTT.

Concerning this clone itself: The sample has other DNA sequences that encode this CDR3 too. The rearrangement joins TRBV9 to TRBJ2-7; no definite D call. The germline V gene encodes CDR1 SGDLS and CDR2 YYNGEE. The germline V and J ends were trimmed by 0 bases and 3 bases, with 7 bases remaining between them. This CDR3 spans 13 amino acids. CDR3 protein: CASSVGNGYEQYF. The CDR3, as DNA: TGTGCCAGCAGCGTAGGTAATGGCTACGAGCAGTACTTC.

The V gene is TRBV7-8, the J gene TRBJ2-3; D possibly matches TRBD1 or TRBD2 (6 bases each). The CDR3 has 14 residues. Trimming shortened V by 8 bases and J by 3 bases, and 15 bases separated the two germline ends. Germline V gene lookup returns CDR1 SGHVS and CDR2 FQNEAQ. This CDR3 is CASHGGGETDTQYF. The CDR3 DNA sequence: TGTGCCAGCCACGGGGGCGGGGAAACAGATACGCAGTATTTT.

The chain carries TRBV28 and TRBJ2-7; D perhaps matches TRBD1 (8 bases). V gave up 0 bases and J gave up 9 bases, with 21 bases separating them. The CDR3 extends over 16 amino acids. The V gene's germline CDR1 is MDHEN and CDR2 SYDVKM. CDR3 in amino acids: CASSLWGGTGAGGQYF. In nucleotides, the CDR3 is TGTGCCAGCAGTTTATGGGGAGGGACAGGAGCCGGAGGGCAGTACTTC.

The V and J genes are TRBV14 and TRBJ2-3, with D perhaps matching TRBD2 (5 bases). V lost 4 bases and J lost 0, with 11 bases in between. The CDR3 sequence is 15 residues long. Germline CDR1 SGHDN, CDR2 FVKESK. The CDR3 spells CASSPGLISTDTQYF. CDR3 coding DNA: TGTGCCAGCAGCCCAGGACTCATAAGCACAGATACGCAGTATTTT.

The chain joins TRBV14 to TRBJ2-7; 16 bases are shared with TRBD2. With V trimmed by 2 bases and J by 3 bases, 4 bases remained unmatched. This CDR3 has 17 amino acids. Germline V gives CDR1 SGHDN, CDR2 FVKESK. The CDR3 loop reads CASSQSGTSGRDYEQYF. CDR3 nucleotides: TGTGCCAGCAGCCAATCCGGGACTAGCGGGAGGGACTACGAGCAGTACTTC.

The chain combines TRBV5-1 with TRBJ1-1; the D gene is possibly TRBD1 (6 bases). Germline CDR1 and CDR2: SGHRS and YFSETQ. V was cut by 4 bases and J by 2 bases, with 15 bases left in between. This CDR3 is built from 15 residues. In nucleotides, the CDR3 is TGCGCCAGCAGCATGAGCCTACAGGGTAACACTGAAGCTTTCTTT. Translated, it gives CASSMSLQGNTEAFF.

The gene calls are TRBV4-3 and TRBJ2-1; 9 nucleotides match TRBD2. Germline CDR1 reads LGHNA; CDR2 reads YSLEER. V shed 1 base, J shed 10 bases, and the junction held 8 bases outside the gene matches. The CDR3 has 15 amino acids. The CDR3 DNA reads TGCGCCAGCAGCCAAGTAAAGCGGGAGGTTGAGGAGCAGTTCTTC. It translates to CASSQVKREVEEQFF.

The rearrangement links TRBV27 to TRBJ2-3; 10 nucleotides align to TRBD2. Unmatched junction bases numbered 7, after V lost 1 base and J lost 6 bases. Germline V lookup: CDR1 MNHEY, CDR2 SMNVEV (reference sequence). CDR3 length equals 16 residues. The CDR3 nucleotides read TGTGCCAGCAGTTTATATTCGGCTAGCGGGAGTGATACGCAGTATTTT. Translating gives CASSLYSASGSDTQYF.

This chain links TRBV4-3 with TRBJ1-2, with 7 bases aligning to TRBD1. Germline assignment: CDR1 LGHNA and CDR2 YSLEER. CDR3 size: 16 residues. V lost 0 bases, J lost 7 bases, and 11 bases stayed unmatched. The chain's CDR3 is CASSQDVPGGLFGYTF. In DNA form, the CDR3 reads TGCGCCAGCAGCCAAGATGTGCCAGGGGGTTTGTTTGGCTACACCTTC.

The rearrangement links TRBV6-5 to TRBJ2-7; tentatively, D is TRBD2 (5 bases). Germline assignment: CDR1 MNHEY and CDR2 SVGAGI. The V end lost 0 bases, the J end lost 5 bases, and 11 bases lay between the germline ends. This CDR3 has 14 amino acids. Here the CDR3 reads CASSYSIVGDEQYF. The CDR3 bases are TGTGCCAGCAGTTACTCGATTGTCGGGGACGAGCAGTACTTC.

The rearrangement links TRBV6-5 to TRBJ2-7; D uncertain. V dropped 6 bases and J dropped 4 bases, with 4 bases sitting between them. This CDR3 region has 10 residues. Germline V gives CDR1 MNHEY, CDR2 SVGAGI. CDR3 DNA: TGTGCCAGCAGCCTTTACGAGCAGTACTTC. It translates to CASSLYEQYF.